This T cell receptor (beta chain) came from a study of monozygotic twins with inflammatory bowel disease. There are 13 residues in the CDR3. The germline CDR1 and CDR2 sequences are MDHEN and SYDVKM. UMIs were attached via template switching, each with a 6-nucleotide sample barcode. Nested amplification of TCRalpha and TCRbeta cDNA involved two PCRs of around 16 and 10 cycles. TCRdb re-called the 5' RACE reads and shows each CDR3 protein once, DNA omitted. The repertoire table contains about 99,000 distinct CDR3 sequences. The sequencing input was blood. V is TRBV28 and J is TRBJ2-2. This sequence originates from a human donor with ulcerative colitis or Crohn's disease, or a healthy co-twin of an affected twin (not recorded which). The CDR3 is CASSEAGTGELFF.